The 29 T cell receptor beta chains given below trace back to one sample, sequenced in a study of identical twins. TCRdb reprocessed the 5' RACE reads via MiXCR and lists one record per CDR3 protein. The table lists around 370,000 distinct CDR3 sequences, 9% of them singletons. Material for sequencing was naive T cells sorted from blood. All receptors derive from a woman between 45 and 60 years old in good health.

The V and J genes are TRBV7-9 and TRBJ2-7; the match to TRBD2 covers 14 bases. Per the germline V gene, CDR1 is SEHNR and CDR2 is FQNEAQ (reference sequence). The CDR3 contains 15 residues. The V gene end was trimmed by 5 bases and the J gene end by 2 bases; junction bases not matched to a gene: 2. CDR3 DNA: TGTGCCAGCAGCGGGGGACTAGCGGGGGCCTACGAGCAGTACTTC. It encodes CASSGGLAGAYEQYF. The variable domain in full, with the rest retrieved from reference TRBV7-9 and TRBJ2-7, is DTGVSQNPRHKITKRGQNVTFRCDPISEHNRLYWYRQTLGQGPEFLTYFQNEAQLEKSRLLSDRFSAERPKGSFSTLEIQRTEQGDSAMYLCASSGGLAGAYEQYFGPGTRLTVT.

CDR3 nucleotide sequence: TGTGCCAGTAGTAGATGGCCTGGGGACACCATATATTTT. Translating it yields CASSRWPGDTIYF. This chain links TRBV19 with TRBJ1-3; D gene ambiguous. The V gene lost 4 bases and the J gene lost 8 bases, with 12 bases spanning the gap. This CDR3 region has 13 residues. Germline loops: CDR1 LNHDA, CDR2 SQIVND (reference sequence).

The chain is built from TRBV2 and TRBJ1-3; D is undetermined. V lost 1 base and J lost 1, with 8 bases in between. In germline, CDR1 is SNHLY, CDR2 FYNNEI. The CDR3 spans 15 residues. The CDR3: CASSEDWMSGNTIYF. The DNA of the CDR3 is TGTGCCAGCAGTGAAGATTGGATGTCTGGAAACACCATATATTTT.

This chain connects TRBV29-1 to TRBJ2-3; possible D gene TRBD1, 6 bases. Germline V gene sequence: CDR1 SQVTM, CDR2 ANQGSEA. Trimming cost V 6 bases and J 1 base, with 11 bases left between them. The CDR3 runs 13 residues. The CDR3: CSVCRQGTDTQYF. As DNA, the CDR3 is TGCAGCGTCTGCAGACAGGGCACAGATACGCAGTATTTT.

This clonotype was counted a few times. The V and J genes are TRBV20-1 and TRBJ2-7, with D unclear. V gave up 0 bases and J gave up 0 bases, with 9 bases separating them. This CDR3 region has 14 residues. Germline CDR1 and CDR2: DFQATT and SNEGSKA (reference sequence). The CDR3 reads CSARDMHNSYEQYF. The CDR3 DNA reads TGCAGTGCTAGAGATATGCACAACTCCTACGAGCAGTACTTC.

This rearrangement joins TRBV28 to TRBJ2-1; 7 nucleotides align to TRBD1. Germline assignment: CDR1 MDHEN and CDR2 SYDVKM. Losses at the gene ends were 6 bases for V and 11 bases for J; bases not matched to a gene: 4. The CDR3 has 11 residues. The CDR3 loop is CASRWGQQQFF. DNA of the CDR3: TGTGCCAGCAGATGGGGACAGCAGCAGTTCTTC.

This chain uses TRBV12-3 or TRBV12-4 with TRBJ2-2, with 11 bases that match TRBD2. With V trimmed by 9 bases and J by 1 base, 7 bases remained unmatched. CDR3 length: 16 residues. CDR3 region: CASDGTSGMNTGELFF. In nucleotides, the CDR3 is TGTGCCAGTGACGGGACTAGCGGTATGAACACCGGGGAGCTGTTTTTT.

The V call is TRBV7-9, the J call TRBJ2-1; D is possibly TRBD1 or TRBD2 (7 bases each). The V gene's germline CDR1 is SEHNR and CDR2 FQNEAQ (reference sequence). This CDR3 spans 14 amino acids. Trimming removed 8 bases from V and 4 bases from J, with 15 bases in between. CDR3 in amino acids: CASGQGGVYNEQFF. DNA of the CDR3: TGTGCCAGCGGGCAGGGGGGGGTTTACAATGAGCAGTTCTTC.

The chain uses TRBV2 and TRBJ2-1, with 9 nucleotides matching TRBD1. The V segment lost 5 bases and the J segment 5 bases; nucleotides outside the gene matches: 7. Per the germline V gene, CDR1 is SNHLY and CDR2 is FYNNEI. The CDR3 is 15 amino acids. The CDR3 loop is CASSQDRGKNNEQFF. The CDR3 coding sequence is TGTGCCAGCAGTCAGGACAGGGGAAAGAACAATGAGCAGTTCTTC. Full variable domain (rest looked up from reference TRBV2 and TRBJ2-1): EPEVTQTPSHQVTQMGQEVILRCVPISNHLYFYWYRQILGQKVEFLVSFYNNEISEKSEIFDDQFSVERPDGSNFTLKIRSTKLEDSAMYFCASSQDRGKNNEQFFGPGTRLTVL.

Details on this clonotype: Sequence at one end of the junction differs from germline and may be a read error. The rearrangement joins TRBV4-2 to TRBJ2-1; D gene ambiguous. The CDR3 totals 15 residues. The germline gives CDR1 LGHNA, CDR2 YNFKEQ. The CDR3 reads CASNQDVGFSKGQFF. CDR3 bases: TGTGCCAGCAACCAAGATGTGGGTTTCTCCAAGGGGCAGTTCTTC.

CDR3 nucleotide sequence: TGCAGCGTTGACTGCGGGAGGCGGTCCTACGAGCAGTACGTC. Translation: CSVDCGRRSYEQYV. The chain links TRBV29-1 to TRBJ2-7, with 8 bases identical to TRBD2. CDR1 SQVTM and CDR2 ANQGSEA come from the germline V gene. The CDR3 contains 14 residues. The trim removed 3 bases at V and 1 base at J, leaving 5 bases unmatched.

The chain couples TRBV13 to TRBJ2-5; D is possibly TRBD1 (6 bases). CDR1 and CDR2 from the germline V gene are PRHDT and FYEKMQ (reference sequence). This CDR3 spans 12 amino acids. Trimming cost V 5 bases and J 5 bases, with 9 bases left between them. DNA of the CDR3: TGTGCCAGCAGCCAGGGGCGGGAGACCCAGTACTTC. Residues: CASSQGRETQYF. Full variable domain (outside the CDR3, taken from reference TRBV13 and TRBJ2-5): AAGVIQSPRHLIKEKRETATLKCYPIPRHDTVYWYQQGPGQDPQFLISFYEKMQSDKGSIPDRFSAQQFSDYHSELNMSSLELGDSALYFCASSQGRETQYFGPGTRLLVL.

This sequence joins TRBV7-9 and TRBJ2-1, with 13 bases identical to TRBD2. The CDR3 is 17 amino acids. With 5 bases clipped from V and 9 bases from J, the junction kept 13 bases outside the gene matches. Germline CDR1 SEHNR, CDR2 FQNEAQ (reference sequence). As DNA, the CDR3 is TGTGCCAGCAGCCGTCTGACTAGCGGGAGGCGGGACGGTGAGCAGTTCTTC. As protein: CASSRLTSGRRDGEQFF.

This clonotype has at least ten counts. The chain links TRBV4-2 to TRBJ2-3; possibly TRBD2 for D (6 bases). The CDR3 is made up of 19 amino acids. CDR1 is LGHNA and CDR2 is YNFKEQ in the germline V gene. Trimming shortened V by 0 bases and J by 1 base, and 20 bases separated the two germline ends. This chain's CDR3 is CASSQDYSLTSFGTDTQYF. The CDR3 nucleotides are TGTGCCAGCAGCCAAGATTATTCCTTAACTAGCTTTGGCACAGATACGCAGTATTTT.

This clonotype was detected only a few times. The chain combines TRBV6-5 with TRBJ1-4; D gene ambiguous. The V gene lost 10 bases and the J gene lost 5 bases, with 8 bases spanning the gap. CDR1 and CDR2 from the germline V gene are MNHEY and SVGAGI. There are 11 residues in the CDR3. CDR3 region: CATRKNEKLFF. CDR3 nucleotides: TGTGCCACGCGTAAAAATGAAAAACTGTTTTTT.

This chain joins TRBV5-4 and TRBJ2-2; 7 positions match TRBD1. CDR1 SGHNT and CDR2 YYREEE come from the germline V gene (reference sequence). CDR3 length: 15 amino acids. The V and J ends lost 3 bases and 5 bases, in that order; junction bases with no gene match: 7. The CDR3 region is CASSSVNRGTGELFF. The CDR3, as DNA: TGTGCCAGCAGCTCAGTCAACAGGGGAACCGGGGAGCTGTTTTTT.

The rearrangement joins TRBV20-1 to TRBJ2-5, with 10 bases aligning to TRBD2. The V gene end was trimmed by 0 bases and the J gene end by 4 bases; junction bases not matched to a gene: 8. Germline V CDR1 and CDR2: DFQATT, SNEGSKA (reference sequence). CDR3 length equals 16 residues. The CDR3 here is CSARDPSGSPPETQYF. CDR3 in DNA: TGCAGTGCTAGAGACCCTAGCGGGAGCCCTCCAGAGACCCAGTACTTC.

This clonotype was recorded at least ten times. The chain uses TRBV5-5 and TRBJ1-4; D perhaps matches TRBD1 (5 bases). Trimming took off 4 bases at V and 2 bases at J, with 9 bases between the two ends. CDR3 length equals 14 residues. CDR1 SGHKS and CDR2 YYEKEE come from the germline V gene (reference sequence). In nucleotides, the CDR3 is TGTGCCAGCAGCCCCGGGGGGACTAATGAAAAACTGTTTTTT. It codes for CASSPGGTNEKLFF. The whole variable domain, remainder taken from reference TRBV5-5 and TRBJ1-4, is DAGVTQSPTHLIKTRGQQVTLRCSPISGHKSVSWYQQVLGQGPQFIFQYYEKEERGRGNFPDRFSARQFPNYSSELNVNALLLGDSALYLCASSPGGTNEKLFFGSGTQLSVL.

This clonotype was counted at least ten times. The DNA of the CDR3 is TGCGCCAGCAGCTTGGACCCCGTTAAGAGCTCCTACGAGCAGTACTTC. Amino acid sequence: CASSLDPVKSSYEQYF. The chain couples TRBV5-1 to TRBJ2-7; D gene uncertain. The CDR3 has 16 amino acids. The V gene lost 0 bases and the J gene lost 0 bases, with 13 bases spanning the gap. CDR1 and CDR2 from the germline V gene are SGHRS and YFSETQ. Based on the CDR3 plus reference TRBV5-1 and TRBJ2-7, the full variable domain is KAGVTQTPRYLIKTRGQQVTLSCSPISGHRSVSWYQQTPGQGLQFLFEYFSETQRNKGNFPGRFSGRQFSNSRSEMNVSTLELGDSALYLCASSLDPVKSSYEQYFGPGTRLTVT.

This clonotype was seen ten or more times. V usage is TRBV12-3 or TRBV12-4 and J usage is TRBJ2-1; 7 nucleotides line up with TRBD2. This CDR3 spans 15 amino acids. Germline trimming cut 4 bases from V and 4 bases from J; bases unmatched to any gene: 7. In DNA, the CDR3 is TGTGCCAGCAGTTACCCCGGGAGGCCATACAATGAGCAGTTCTTC. Its protein product is CASSYPGRPYNEQFF.

This clonotype was counted between two and nine times. This rearrangement joins TRBV2 to TRBJ2-1, with 7 bases identical to TRBD2. The V segment lost 6 bases and the J segment 8 bases; nucleotides outside the gene matches: 16. There are 16 residues in the CDR3. Germline CDR1 and CDR2: SNHLY and FYNNEI. CDR3 nucleotides: TGTGCCAGCAGCCCCGTTGGGGGAGGGCTGGGCGATGAGCAGTTCTTC. Its translation is CASSPVGGGLGDEQFF.

The rearrangement uses TRBV10-2 and TRBJ1-3; D gene ambiguous. The V end lost 3 bases, the J end lost 0 bases, and 9 bases lay between the germline ends. Germline-derived CDR1 and CDR2 are WSHSY and SAAADI. The CDR3 is made up of 15 amino acids. The CDR3 DNA follows: TGCGCCAGCAGTGACAGGATCAACTCTGGAAACACCATATATTTT. Protein: CASSDRINSGNTIYF.

This clonotype showed up just a few times. The rearrangement uses TRBV4-1 and TRBJ2-3, with TRBD2 identical over 10 bases. The V gene end was trimmed by 2 bases and the J gene end by 6 bases; junction bases not matched to a gene: 5. Germline loops: CDR1 MGHRA, CDR2 YSYEKL. The length of the CDR3 is 15 residues. CDR3 sequence (DNA): TGCGCCAGCAGCCAACTAGCGGGAGCTCTGGATACGCAGTATTTT. It encodes CASSQLAGALDTQYF.

This clonotype was counted a few times. CDR3 residues: CSVEDRRAGGRNEQFF. DNA for the CDR3: TGCAGCGTTGAAGATCGTAGGGCAGGGGGCAGGAATGAGCAGTTCTTC. V is TRBV29-1 and J is TRBJ2-1, with 8 nucleotides matching TRBD1. The V segment lost 0 bases and the J segment 7 bases; nucleotides outside the gene matches: 11. CDR1 SQVTM and CDR2 ANQGSEA come from the germline V gene. This CDR3 spans 16 amino acids.

This clonotype was counted a few times. The rearrangement uses TRBV3-1 and TRBJ2-7, with D perhaps TRBD2 (6 bases). CDR3 length equals 14 residues. Per the germline V gene, CDR1 is LGHDT and CDR2 is YNNKEL (reference sequence). V was pared by 3 bases and J by 4 bases, with 13 bases between. CDR3 nucleotides: TGTGCCAGCAGCCACCGACGGGAGAATTACGAGCAGTACTTC. Encoded protein: CASSHRRENYEQYF.

This clonotype was counted at least ten times. The chain employs TRBV12-3 or TRBV12-4 and TRBJ1-1; D is unclear. The CDR3 is 12 amino acids. The V gene lost 2 bases and the J gene lost 1 base, with 2 bases spanning the gap. In DNA, the CDR3 is TGTGCCAGCAGTTTACAGAACACTGAAGCTTTCTTT. Its protein is CASSLQNTEAFF.

The gene calls are TRBV3-1 and TRBJ2-7; D is ambiguous. Germline assignment: CDR1 LGHDT and CDR2 YNNKEL (reference sequence). This CDR3 region has 16 residues. Trimming cost V 1 base and J 2 bases, with 15 bases left between them. The CDR3 nucleotides are TGTGCCAGCAGCCAAGGGGTCCAATCCCCTCCCTACGAGCAGTACTTC. Translation: CASSQGVQSPPYEQYF.

A few counts support this clonotype. The chain uses TRBV5-1 and TRBJ2-1; TRBD2 agrees at 8 bases. Per germline, CDR1 SGHRS and CDR2 YFSETQ. This CDR3 is 17 amino acids long. The trim removed 3 bases at V and 4 bases at J, leaving 12 bases unmatched. This chain's CDR3 is CASSWARQRERYNEQFF. The DNA for the CDR3 is TGCGCCAGCAGCTGGGCCCGGCAGCGGGAGAGGTACAATGAGCAGTTCTTC.

The chain uses TRBV27 and TRBJ2-3; 7 positions match TRBD2. Germline V gene sequence: CDR1 MNHEY, CDR2 SMNVEV (reference sequence). The CDR3 totals 17 residues. V lost 0 bases, J lost 4 bases, and 10 bases stayed unmatched. CDR3 sequence: CASSLSASGYWADTQYF. The CDR3 bases are TGTGCCAGCAGTTTATCCGCTAGCGGCTATTGGGCAGATACGCAGTATTTT.